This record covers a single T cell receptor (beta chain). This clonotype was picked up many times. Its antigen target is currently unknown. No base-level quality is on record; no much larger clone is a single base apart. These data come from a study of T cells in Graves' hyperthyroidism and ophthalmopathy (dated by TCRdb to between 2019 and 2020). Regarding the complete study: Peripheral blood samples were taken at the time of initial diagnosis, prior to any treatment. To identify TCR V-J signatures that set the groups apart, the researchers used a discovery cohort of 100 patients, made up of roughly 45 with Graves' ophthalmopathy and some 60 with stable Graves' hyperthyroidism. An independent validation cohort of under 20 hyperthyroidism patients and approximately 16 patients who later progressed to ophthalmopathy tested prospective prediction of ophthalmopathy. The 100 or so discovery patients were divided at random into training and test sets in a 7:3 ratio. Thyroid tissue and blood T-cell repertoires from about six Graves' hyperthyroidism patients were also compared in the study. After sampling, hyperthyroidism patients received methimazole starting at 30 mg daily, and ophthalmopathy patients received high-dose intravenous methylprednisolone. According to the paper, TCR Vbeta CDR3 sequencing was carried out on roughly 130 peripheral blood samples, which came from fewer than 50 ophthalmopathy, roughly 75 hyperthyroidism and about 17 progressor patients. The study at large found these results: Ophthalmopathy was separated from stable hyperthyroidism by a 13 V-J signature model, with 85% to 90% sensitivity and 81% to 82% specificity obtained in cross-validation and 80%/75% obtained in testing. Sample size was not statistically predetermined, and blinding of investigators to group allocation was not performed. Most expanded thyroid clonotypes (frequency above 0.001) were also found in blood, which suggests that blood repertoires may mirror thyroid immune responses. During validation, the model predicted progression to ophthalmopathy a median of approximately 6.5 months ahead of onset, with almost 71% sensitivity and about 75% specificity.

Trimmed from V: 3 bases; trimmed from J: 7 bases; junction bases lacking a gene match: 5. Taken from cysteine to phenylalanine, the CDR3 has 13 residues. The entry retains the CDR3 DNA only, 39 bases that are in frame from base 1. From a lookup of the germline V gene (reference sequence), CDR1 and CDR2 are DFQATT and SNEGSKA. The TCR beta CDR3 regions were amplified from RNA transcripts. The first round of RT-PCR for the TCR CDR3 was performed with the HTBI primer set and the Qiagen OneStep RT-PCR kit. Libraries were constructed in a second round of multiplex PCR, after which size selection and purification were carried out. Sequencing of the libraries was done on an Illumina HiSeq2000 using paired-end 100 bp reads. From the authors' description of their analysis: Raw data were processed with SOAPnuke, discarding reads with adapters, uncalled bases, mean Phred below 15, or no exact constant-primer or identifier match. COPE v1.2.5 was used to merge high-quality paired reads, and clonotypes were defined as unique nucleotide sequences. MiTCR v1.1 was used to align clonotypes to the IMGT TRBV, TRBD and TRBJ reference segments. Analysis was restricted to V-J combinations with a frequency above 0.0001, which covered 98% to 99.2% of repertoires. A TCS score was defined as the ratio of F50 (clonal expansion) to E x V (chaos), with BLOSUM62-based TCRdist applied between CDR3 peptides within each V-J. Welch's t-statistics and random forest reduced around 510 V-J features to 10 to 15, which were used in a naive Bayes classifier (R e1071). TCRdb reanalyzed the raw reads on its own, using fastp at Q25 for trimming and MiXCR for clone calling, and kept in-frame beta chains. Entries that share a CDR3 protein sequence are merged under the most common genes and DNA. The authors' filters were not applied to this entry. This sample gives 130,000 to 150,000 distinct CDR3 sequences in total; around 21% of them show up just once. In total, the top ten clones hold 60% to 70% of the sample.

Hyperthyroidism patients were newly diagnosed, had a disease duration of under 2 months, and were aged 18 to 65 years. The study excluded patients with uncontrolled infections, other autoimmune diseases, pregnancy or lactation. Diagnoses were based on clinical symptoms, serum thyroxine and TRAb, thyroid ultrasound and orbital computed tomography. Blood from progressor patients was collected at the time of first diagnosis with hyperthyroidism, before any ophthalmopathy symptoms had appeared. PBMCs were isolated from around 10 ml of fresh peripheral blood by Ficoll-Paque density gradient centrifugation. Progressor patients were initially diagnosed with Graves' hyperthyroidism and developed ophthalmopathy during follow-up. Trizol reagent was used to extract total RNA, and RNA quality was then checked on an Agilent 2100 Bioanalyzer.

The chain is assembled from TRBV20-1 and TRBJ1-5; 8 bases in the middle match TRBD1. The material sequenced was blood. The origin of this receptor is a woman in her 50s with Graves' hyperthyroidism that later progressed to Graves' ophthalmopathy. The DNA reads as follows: TGCAGTGCTAGGCAGGGGGCGGGGCAGCCCCAGCATTTT. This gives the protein CSARQGAGQPQHF.